This note documents a single T cell receptor (beta chain) sequence. This specimen comes from a study of Ad26.COV2.S vaccination and SARS-CoV-2 variants. Across the whole study: Ad26.COV2.S arm of COV1001 included the donor.

The repertoire was sequenced with immunoSEQ multiplex PCR; TCRdb's copy has only in-frame clones and lacks some. The repertoire includes around 310,000 clones, roughly 88% of them detected once, and around 5.5% sits in the top ten. The V end was cut by 1 base, the J end by 3 bases, with 7 bases between. The CDR3 spans 13 residues. CDR1 and CDR2 from the germline V gene are SGHRS and YFSETQ. Specified treatment: roughly 20 received Ad26.COV2.S at low or high dose, single or two shots; 5 received placebo; per-sample allocation not given. Day 63 following the first vaccine or placebo injection was when the samples were taken.

This specimen consisted of peripheral blood, obtained in a trial of Ad26.COV2.S vaccine versus placebo. This chain connects TRBV5-1 to TRBJ1-1; D is uncertain. The receptor's source is a person between 18 and 65 years old who received the Ad26.COV2.S COVID-19 vaccine or a placebo. CDR3 sequence reads: CASSLYGDTEAFF. CDR3 coding DNA: TGCGCCAGCAGCTTGTACGGAGACACTGAAGCTTTCTTT.